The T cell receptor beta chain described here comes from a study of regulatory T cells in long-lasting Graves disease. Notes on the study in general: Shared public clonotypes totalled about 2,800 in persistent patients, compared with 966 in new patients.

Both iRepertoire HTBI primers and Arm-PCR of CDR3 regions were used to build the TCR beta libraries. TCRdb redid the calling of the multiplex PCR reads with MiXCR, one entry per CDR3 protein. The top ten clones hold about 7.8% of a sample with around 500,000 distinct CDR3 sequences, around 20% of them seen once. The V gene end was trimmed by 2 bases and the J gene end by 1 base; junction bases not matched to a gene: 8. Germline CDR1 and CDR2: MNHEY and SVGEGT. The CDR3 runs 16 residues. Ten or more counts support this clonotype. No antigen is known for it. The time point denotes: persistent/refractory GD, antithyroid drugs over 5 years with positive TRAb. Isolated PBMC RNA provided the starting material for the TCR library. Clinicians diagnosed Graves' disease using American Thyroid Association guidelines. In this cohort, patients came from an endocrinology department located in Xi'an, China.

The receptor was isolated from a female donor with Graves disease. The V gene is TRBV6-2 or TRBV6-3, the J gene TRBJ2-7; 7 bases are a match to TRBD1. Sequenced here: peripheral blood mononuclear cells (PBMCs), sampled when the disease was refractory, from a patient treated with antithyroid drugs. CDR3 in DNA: TGTGCCAGCAGTTACCGACAGGGCAGGGCATCCTACGAGCAGTACTTC. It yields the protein CASSYRQGRASYEQYF.